A selection of T cell receptor beta chains follows, all from one sample in a study of CD8 T cells in ankylosing spondylitis. TCRdb re-derived calls from the 5' RACE reads in MiXCR, one entry per CDR3 protein. The repertoire includes around 130,000 distinct CDR3 sequences, about a sixth of them detected once, and approximately 30% sits in the top ten. Source material: blood, either unsorted or a sorted T cell fraction (not recorded which). Source of these receptors: a male donor with ankylosing spondylitis. Each CDR3 is given with its conserved first and last residue. Each record gives: J gene, D gene, V gene, clone size, CDR3 protein, CDR3 DNA. D genes are given only for firm matches. A clone size is listed for some rows: how often the clone was seen (once, few, many), or a class if it is expanded.

TRBJ2-1	TRBD2	TRBV20-1	few	CSAEPLTSGGNEQFF	TGCAGTGCGGAGCCCCTGACTAGCGGGGGCAATGAGCAGTTCTTC
TRBJ2-2	TRBD1	TRBV27	.	CASSPGTGASPGELFF	TGTGCCAGCAGTCCCGGGACAGGGGCGTCCCCCGGGGAGCTGTTTTTT
TRBJ1-2	.	TRBV6-4	.	CASSPSEGGYGYTF	TGTGCCAGCAGTCCCTCAGAGGGGGGTTATGGCTACACCTTC
TRBJ2-7	.	TRBV27	.	CASYATPSSFYEQYF	TGTGCCAGCTACGCGACCCCGAGTTCCTTCTACGAGCAGTACTTC
TRBJ2-1	.	TRBV10-2	.	CASSEVLSYNEQFF	TGCGCCAGCAGTGAGGTCTTGTCCTACAATGAGCAGTTCTTC
TRBJ1-4	TRBD1	TRBV7-2	.	CASRTGGLEKLFF	TGTGCCTCCCGGACAGGGGGACTTGAAAAACTGTTTTTT
TRBJ1-4	TRBD1	TRBV5-6	few	CASSLGQGEEKLFF	TGTGCCAGCAGCTTGGGACAGGGGGAGGAAAAACTGTTTTTT
TRBJ2-3	.	TRBV27	.	CASSPAVSTDTQYF	TGTGCCAGCAGTCCAGCCGTTAGCACAGATACGCAGTATTTT
TRBJ2-5	.	TRBV7-9	.	CASSLRKQETQYF	TGTGCCAGCAGCTTACGCAAGCAAGAGACCCAGTACTTC
TRBJ2-2	.	TRBV12-3/TRBV12-4	.	CASSWFAGATGSCFF	.
TRBJ2-7	TRBD2	TRBV2	.	CASTSGTSEYEQYF	TGTGCCAGCACTTCCGGGACTAGCGAATACGAGCAGTACTTC
TRBJ1-4	TRBD1	TRBV20-1	.	CSASPEGPDREAEKLFF	TGCAGTGCTAGCCCGGAGGGCCCTGACAGGGAAGCTGAAAAACTGTTTTTT
TRBJ2-3	.	TRBV14	.	CASSQDLWGAGTDTQYF	TGTGCCAGCAGCCAAGATTTATGGGGCGCCGGCACAGATACGCAGTATTTT